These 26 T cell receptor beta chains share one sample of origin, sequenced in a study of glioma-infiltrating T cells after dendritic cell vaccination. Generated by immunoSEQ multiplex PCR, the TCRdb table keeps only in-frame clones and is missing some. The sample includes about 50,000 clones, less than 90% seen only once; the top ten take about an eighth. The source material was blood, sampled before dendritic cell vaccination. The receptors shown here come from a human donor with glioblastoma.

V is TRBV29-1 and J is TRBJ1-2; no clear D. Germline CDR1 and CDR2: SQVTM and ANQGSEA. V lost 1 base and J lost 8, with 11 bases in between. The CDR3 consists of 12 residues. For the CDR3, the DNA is TGCAGCGTTGAAGGCACACCCCGAGGCTACACCTTC. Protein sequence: CSVEGTPRGYTF.

The DNA of the CDR3 is TGTGCCAGCAGCTTGGGAAGACAGGGTTCTAACTATGGCTACACCTTC. Translating it yields CASSLGRQGSNYGYTF. The J gene is TRBJ1-2, the V gene TRBV5-4; TRBD1 agrees at 7 bases. Germline CDR1 reads SGHNT; CDR2 reads YYREEE (reference sequence). V was pared by 0 bases and J by 0 bases, with 5 bases of the junction left unmatched. The CDR3 covers 16 residues.

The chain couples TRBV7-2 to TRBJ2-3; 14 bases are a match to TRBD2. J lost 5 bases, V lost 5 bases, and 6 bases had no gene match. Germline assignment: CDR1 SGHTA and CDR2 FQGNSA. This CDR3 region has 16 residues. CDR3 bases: TGTGCCAGCAGCGCGGGACTAGCGGGGGCCGGAGATACGCAGTATTTT. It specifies CASSAGLAGAGDTQYF.

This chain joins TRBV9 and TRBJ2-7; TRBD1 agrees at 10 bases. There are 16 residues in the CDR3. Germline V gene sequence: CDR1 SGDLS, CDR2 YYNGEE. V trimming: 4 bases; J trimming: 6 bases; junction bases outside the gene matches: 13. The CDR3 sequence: CASSPRLGTGVVEQYF. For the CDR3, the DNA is TGTGCCAGCAGCCCACGATTGGGGACAGGGGTGGTCGAGCAGTACTTC. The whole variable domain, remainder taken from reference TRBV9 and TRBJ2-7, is DSGVTQTPKHLITATGQRVTLRCSPRSGDLSVYWYQQSLDQGLQFLIQYYNGEERAKGNILERFSAQQFPDLHSELNLSSLELGDSALYFCASSPRLGTGVVEQYFGPGTRLTVT.

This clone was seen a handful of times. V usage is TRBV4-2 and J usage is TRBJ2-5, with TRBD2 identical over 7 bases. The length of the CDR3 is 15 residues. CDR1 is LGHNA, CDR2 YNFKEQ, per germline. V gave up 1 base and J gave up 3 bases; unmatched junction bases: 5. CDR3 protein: CASSQGPGREETQYF. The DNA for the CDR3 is TGTGCCAGCAGCCAAGGTCCGGGGAGGGAAGAGACCCAGTACTTC.

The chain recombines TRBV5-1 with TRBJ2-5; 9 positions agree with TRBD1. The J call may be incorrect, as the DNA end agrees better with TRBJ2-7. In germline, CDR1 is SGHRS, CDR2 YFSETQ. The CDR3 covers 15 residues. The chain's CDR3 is CASSHPGQGSYEQYF. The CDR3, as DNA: TGCGCCAGCAGCCATCCGGGACAGGGCTCCTACGAGCAGTACTTC.

CDR3 sequence reads: CASRGGGEYYGYTF. In DNA form, the CDR3 reads TGTGCCAGTAGAGGAGGGGGCGAGTACTATGGCTACACCTTC. This chain joins TRBV19 and TRBJ1-2; 7 bases fit TRBD1. Unmatched junction bases numbered 7, after V lost 6 bases and J lost 3 bases. This CDR3 spans 14 amino acids. Germline values: CDR1 LNHDA, CDR2 SQIVND (reference sequence).

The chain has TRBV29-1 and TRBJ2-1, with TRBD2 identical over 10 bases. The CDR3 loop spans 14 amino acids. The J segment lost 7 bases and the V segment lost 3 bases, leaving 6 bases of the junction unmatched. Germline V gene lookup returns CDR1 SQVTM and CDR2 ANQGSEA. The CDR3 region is CSVDSLAGVNEQFF. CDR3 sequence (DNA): TGCAGCGTTGATTCGCTAGCGGGGGTGAATGAGCAGTTCTTC.

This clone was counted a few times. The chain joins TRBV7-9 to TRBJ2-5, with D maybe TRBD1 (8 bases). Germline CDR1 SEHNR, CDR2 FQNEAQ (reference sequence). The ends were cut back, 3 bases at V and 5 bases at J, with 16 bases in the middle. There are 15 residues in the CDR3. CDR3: CASSFATGEGETQYF. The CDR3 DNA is TGTGCCAGCAGCTTCGCGACAGGGGAGGGTGAGACCCAGTACTTC.

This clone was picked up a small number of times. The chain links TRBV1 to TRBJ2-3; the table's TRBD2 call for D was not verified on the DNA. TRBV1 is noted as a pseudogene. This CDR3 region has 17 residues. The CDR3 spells CTSSPPDKRGDTDTQYF. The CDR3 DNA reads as TGCACCAGCAGCCCGCCGGATAAACGGGGAGACACAGATACGCAGTATTTT.

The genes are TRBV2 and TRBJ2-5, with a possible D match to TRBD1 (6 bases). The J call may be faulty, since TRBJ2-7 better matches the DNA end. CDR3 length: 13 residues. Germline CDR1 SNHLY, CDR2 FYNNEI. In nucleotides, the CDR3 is TGTGCCAGCAACCGACAGGAGGCCTACGAGCAGTACTTC. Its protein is CASNRQEAYEQYF.

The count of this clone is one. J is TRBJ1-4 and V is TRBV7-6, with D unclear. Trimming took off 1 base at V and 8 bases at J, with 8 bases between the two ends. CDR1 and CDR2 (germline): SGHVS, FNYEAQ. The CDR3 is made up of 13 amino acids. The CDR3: CASSLERNEKLFF. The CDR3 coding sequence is TGTGCCAGCAGCTTAGAGCGGAACGAAAAACTGTTTTTT. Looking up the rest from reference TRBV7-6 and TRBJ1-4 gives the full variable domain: GAGVSQSPRYKVTKRGQDVALRCDPISGHVSLYWYRQALGQGPEFLTYFNYEAQQDKSGLPNDRFSAERPEGSISTLTIQRTEQRDSAMYRCASSLERNEKLFFGSGTQLSVL.

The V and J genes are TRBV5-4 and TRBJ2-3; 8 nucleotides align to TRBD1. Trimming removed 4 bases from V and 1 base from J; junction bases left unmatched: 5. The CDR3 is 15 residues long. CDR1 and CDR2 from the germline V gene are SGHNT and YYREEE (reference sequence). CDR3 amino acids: CASSPGGVGTDTQYF. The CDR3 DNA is TGTGCCAGCAGCCCAGGGGGCGTCGGCACAGATACGCAGTATTTT.

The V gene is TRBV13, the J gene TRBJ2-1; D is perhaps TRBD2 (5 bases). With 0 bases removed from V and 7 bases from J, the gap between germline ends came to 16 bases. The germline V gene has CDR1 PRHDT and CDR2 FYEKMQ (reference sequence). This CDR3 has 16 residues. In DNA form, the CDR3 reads TGTGCCAGCAGCTTAGGGGACTGGGCCCTTACTAATGAGCAGTTCTTC. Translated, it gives CASSLGDWALTNEQFF.

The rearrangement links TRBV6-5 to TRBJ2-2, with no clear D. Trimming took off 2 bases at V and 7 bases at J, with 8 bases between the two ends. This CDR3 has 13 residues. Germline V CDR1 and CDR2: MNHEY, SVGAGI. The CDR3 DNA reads TGTGCCAGCAGTTACACTGGTGGCGGGGAGCTGTTTTTT. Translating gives CASSYTGGGELFF.

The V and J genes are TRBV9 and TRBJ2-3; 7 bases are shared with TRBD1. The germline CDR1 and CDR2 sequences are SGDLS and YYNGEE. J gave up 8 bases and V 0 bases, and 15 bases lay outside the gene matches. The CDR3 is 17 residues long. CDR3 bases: TGTGCCAGCAGCGTAGATATATCGAGACAGGGAGACGGTACGCAGTATTTT. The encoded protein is CASSVDISRQGDGTQYF.

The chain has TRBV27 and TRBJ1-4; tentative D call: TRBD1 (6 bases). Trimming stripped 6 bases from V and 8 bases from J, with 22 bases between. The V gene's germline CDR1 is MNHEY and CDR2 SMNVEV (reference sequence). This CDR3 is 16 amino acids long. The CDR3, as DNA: TGTGCCAGCAGGCCGAGAATGCTTGGGGGCGACGAAAAACTGTTTTTT. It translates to CASRPRMLGGDEKLFF.

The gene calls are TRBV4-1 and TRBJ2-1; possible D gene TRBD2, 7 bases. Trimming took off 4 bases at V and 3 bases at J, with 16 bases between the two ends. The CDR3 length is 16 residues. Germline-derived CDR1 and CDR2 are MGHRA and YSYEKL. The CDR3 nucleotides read TGCGCCAGCAGCCCGGTGGGGGGGGCCAACTACAATGAGCAGTTCTTC. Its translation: CASSPVGGANYNEQFF.

The CDR3 region is CASSPSGAANYGYTF. CDR3 DNA: TGTGCCAGCAGCCCCTCAGGTGCCGCTAACTATGGCTACACCTTC. The chain links TRBV5-4 to TRBJ1-2; D is unresolved. The CDR3 contains 15 residues. The germline V gene encodes CDR1 SGHNT and CDR2 YYREEE (reference sequence). Trimming took 4 bases from V and 0 from J, leaving 13 bases between them.

The CDR3 nucleotides are TGTGCCAGCAGCGCCGGGACAGGGAAGAATGAGCAGTTCTTC. Protein product: CASSAGTGKNEQFF. The chain links TRBV9 to TRBJ2-1, with 9 bases that match TRBD1. The junction had 5 bases not matched to a gene; V was cut back by 3 bases and J by 7 bases. The CDR3 is 14 amino acids. Germline-derived CDR1 and CDR2 are SGDLS and YYNGEE.

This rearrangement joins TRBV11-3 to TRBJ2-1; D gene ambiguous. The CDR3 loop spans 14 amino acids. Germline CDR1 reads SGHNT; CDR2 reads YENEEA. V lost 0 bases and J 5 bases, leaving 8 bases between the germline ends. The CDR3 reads CASSLDAIDNEQFF. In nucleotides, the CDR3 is TGTGCCAGCAGCTTAGATGCGATAGACAATGAGCAGTTCTTC. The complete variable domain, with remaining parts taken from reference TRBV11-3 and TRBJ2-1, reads EAGVVQSPRYKIIEKKQPVAFWCNPISGHNTLYWYLQNLGQGPELLIRYENEEAVDDSQLPKDRFSAERLKGVDSTLKIQPAELGDSAVYLCASSLDAIDNEQFFGPGTRLTVL.

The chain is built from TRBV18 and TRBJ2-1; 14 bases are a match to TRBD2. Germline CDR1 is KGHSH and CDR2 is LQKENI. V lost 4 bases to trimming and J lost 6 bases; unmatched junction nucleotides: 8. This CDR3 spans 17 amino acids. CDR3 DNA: TGTGCCAGCTCACGTGGGACTAGCGGGAGTTCTCCCAATGAGCAGTTCTTC. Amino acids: CASSRGTSGSSPNEQFF. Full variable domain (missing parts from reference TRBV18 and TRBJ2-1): NAGVMQNPRHLVRRRGQEARLRCSPMKGHSHVYWYRQLPEEGLKFMVYLQKENIIDESGMPKERFSAEFPKEGPSILRIQQVVRGDSAAYFCASSRGTSGSSPNEQFFGPGTRLTVL.

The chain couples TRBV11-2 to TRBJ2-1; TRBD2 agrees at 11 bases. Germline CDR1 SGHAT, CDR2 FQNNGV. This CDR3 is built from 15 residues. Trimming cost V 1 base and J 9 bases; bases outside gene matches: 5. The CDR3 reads CASSLGVSGGGEQFF. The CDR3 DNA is TGTGCCAGCAGCTTAGGGGTTAGCGGGGGGGGTGAGCAGTTCTTC. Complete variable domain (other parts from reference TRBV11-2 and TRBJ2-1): EAGVAQSPRYKIIEKRQSVAFWCNPISGHATLYWYQQILGQGPKLLIQFQNNGVVDDSQLPKDRFSAERLKGVDSTLKIQPAKLEDSAVYLCASSLGVSGGGEQFFGPGTRLTVL.

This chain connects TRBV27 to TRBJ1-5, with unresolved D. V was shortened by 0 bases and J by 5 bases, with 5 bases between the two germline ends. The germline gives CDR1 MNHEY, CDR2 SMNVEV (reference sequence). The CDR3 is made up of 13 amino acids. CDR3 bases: TGTGCCAGCAGTTTATCACGGGATCAGCCCCAGCATTTT. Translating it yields CASSLSRDQPQHF.

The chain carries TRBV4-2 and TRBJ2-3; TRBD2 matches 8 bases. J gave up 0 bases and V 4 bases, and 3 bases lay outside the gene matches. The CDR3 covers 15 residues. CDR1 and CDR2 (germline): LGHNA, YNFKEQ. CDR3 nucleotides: TGTGCCAGCAGCCTAGCGGGAACTAGCACAGATACGCAGTATTTT. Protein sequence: CASSLAGTSTDTQYF.

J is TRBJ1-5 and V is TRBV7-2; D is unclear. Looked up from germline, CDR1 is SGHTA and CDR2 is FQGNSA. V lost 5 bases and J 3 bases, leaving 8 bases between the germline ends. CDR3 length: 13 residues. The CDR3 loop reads CASSLTDNQPQHF. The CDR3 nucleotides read TGTGCCAGCAGCCTAACAGACAATCAGCCCCAGCATTTT.